The 12 T cell receptor beta chains in this list originate from one sample, sequenced in a study of blood T cell repertoires in COVID-19. The data were produced by immunoSEQ multiplex PCR, yet TCRdb's version contains in-frame clones alone and is incomplete. The sample lists about 220,000 clones, approximately 90% seen once, with approximately 0.66% in the top ten. The sample was peripheral blood. Receptor source: a man aged 35 to 55 with acute or convalescent COVID-19.

This clone was seen a handful of times. The chain is built from TRBV27 and TRBJ1-2; D call uncertain. CDR1 MNHEY and CDR2 SMNVEV come from the germline V gene (reference sequence). V was cut by 7 bases and J by 5 bases, with 14 bases left in between. The CDR3 loop spans 13 amino acids. The CDR3: CASTLTPGYGYTF. The CDR3 DNA follows: TGTGCCAGCACGCTAACGCCCGGGTATGGCTACACCTTC.

The chain uses TRBV5-1 and TRBJ1-3; D call uncertain. Trimming stripped 0 bases from V and 3 bases from J, with 13 bases between. Germline-derived CDR1 and CDR2 are SGHRS and YFSETQ. The CDR3 spans 16 residues. The CDR3 coding sequence is TGCGCCAGCAGCTTGGAACTAGGGAGCAGTGGAAACACCATATATTTT. Its protein product is CASSLELGSSGNTIYF.

The rearrangement uses TRBV7-9 and TRBJ2-3; 9 nucleotides match TRBD1. The J segment lost 1 base and the V segment lost 5 bases, leaving 7 bases of the junction unmatched. The CDR3 loop spans 16 amino acids. CDR1 SEHNR and CDR2 FQNEAQ come from the germline V gene (reference sequence). CDR3 region: CASSPNRGQRTDTQYF. DNA for the CDR3: TGTGCCAGCAGCCCCAACAGGGGGCAGCGCACAGATACGCAGTATTTT.

The chain has TRBV2 and TRBJ2-1; 7 nucleotides align to TRBD2. V lost 7 bases and J lost 2; bases outside the gene matches: 2. Germline lookup yields CDR1 SNHLY and CDR2 FYNNEI. This CDR3 is built from 13 residues. This CDR3 is CASIGGTYNEQFF. The CDR3 DNA sequence: TGTGCCAGCATCGGGGGGACCTACAATGAGCAGTTCTTC.

This sequence joins TRBV7-9 and TRBJ2-5; D gene uncertain. This CDR3 has 17 amino acids. The V end was cut by 0 bases, the J end by 5 bases, with 19 bases between. Germline V gives CDR1 SEHNR, CDR2 FQNEAQ (reference sequence). DNA of the CDR3: TGTGCCAGCAGCTTAGCGCAGGTTGACCCACGTCAGGAGACCCAGTACTTC. Encoded protein: CASSLAQVDPRQETQYF.

The chain joins TRBV15 to TRBJ1-5, with a possible D match to TRBD1 (6 bases). With 4 bases removed from V and 7 bases from J, the gap between germline ends came to 20 bases. There are 16 residues in the CDR3. Germline V CDR1 and CDR2: LNHNV, YYDKDF (reference sequence). The CDR3 DNA reads TGTGCCACCAGCATGGGTGGCAGGGGATCTATACAGCCCCAGCATTTT. It yields the protein CATSMGGRGSIQPQHF.

This clone showed up just once. The chain joins TRBV6-4 to TRBJ1-2; D not certain. CDR1 and CDR2 from the germline V gene are MRHNA and SNTAGT. Trimming shortened V by 0 bases and J by 8 bases, and 13 bases separated the two germline ends. The CDR3 loop spans 14 amino acids. The CDR3 DNA follows: TGTGCCAGCAGTGACTCGAGATCGAGGTACGGCTACACCTTC. It is translated as CASSDSRSRYGYTF.

DNA for the CDR3: TGCGCCAGCAGCCAAGGACTGGGGGGTGTTTCCTACGAGCAGTACTTC. Translation gives CASSQGLGGVSYEQYF. J is TRBJ2-7 and V is TRBV4-1, with TRBD2 as a possible D gene (6 bases). The V end lost 1 base, the J end lost 1 base, and 14 bases lay between the germline ends. This CDR3 has 16 residues. Germline lookup yields CDR1 MGHRA and CDR2 YSYEKL.

The chain is built from TRBV11-2 and TRBJ1-2, with D hard to call. Germline V CDR1 and CDR2: SGHAT, FQNNGV. Trimming removed 5 bases from V and 8 bases from J, with 27 bases in between. This CDR3 is 17 amino acids long. The CDR3 sequence: CASSTRQSRRTSGGYTF. The DNA for the CDR3 is TGTGCCAGCAGCACCCGGCAGAGCCGACGGACTTCGGGCGGCTACACCTTC.

This rearrangement joins TRBV5-4 to TRBJ1-2, with D uncertain. V lost 0 bases to trimming and J lost 0 bases, with 6 bases between them. This CDR3 has 14 residues. In germline, CDR1 is SGHNT, CDR2 YYREEE (reference sequence). The CDR3: CASSLDSTNYGYTF. CDR3 in DNA: TGTGCCAGCAGCTTGGACAGCACTAACTATGGCTACACCTTC. The variable domain in full, completed from reference TRBV5-4 and TRBJ1-2, reads ETGVTQSPTHLIKTRGQQVTLRCSSQSGHNTVSWYQQALGQGPQFIFQYYREEENGRGNFPPRFSGLQFPNYSSELNVNALELDDSALYLCASSLDSTNYGYTFGSGTRLTVV.

The chain employs TRBV2 and TRBJ1-4, with D perhaps matching TRBD1 (6 bases). V shed 5 bases and J shed 0 bases, with 13 bases lying between them. The CDR3 has 16 amino acids. Germline V gene data show CDR1 as SNHLY and CDR2 as FYNNEI. In DNA, the CDR3 is TGTGCCAGCAGTACACGGACAGCTACAACTAATGAAAAACTGTTTTTT. Residues: CASSTRTATTNEKLFF.

The chain has TRBV15 and TRBJ2-2; TRBD2 aligns across 8 bases. The V segment lost 1 base and the J segment 7 bases; nucleotides outside the gene matches: 8. CDR1 LNHNV and CDR2 YYDKDF come from the germline V gene (reference sequence). The CDR3 length is 16 residues. The CDR3 protein is CATSRGRGGANGELFF. In nucleotides, the CDR3 is TGTGCCACCAGCAGAGGTCGGGGGGGCGCTAACGGGGAGCTGTTTTTT.